This TCR beta chain derives from a study of blood T cell repertoires in COVID-19. In the original workflow: The authors estimated nucleated cell counts from reference gene primer amplification. Repertoires were generated with immunoSEQ multiplex PCR, while TCRdb's copy carries only in-frame clones and drops some. The V and J calls and the clone size are those of that table, but D and trimming were determined from the DNA. The table records around 340,000 clones, approximately 86% of them present only once. This clone has only a few counts. V was clipped by 0 bases and J by 1 base; unmatched bases: 7. This CDR3 is 17 amino acids long. Per the germline V gene, CDR1 is LGHDT and CDR2 is YNNKEL (reference sequence).

The rearrangement joins TRBV3-1 (or the pseudogene TRBV3-2) to TRBJ2-3, with 7 nucleotides matching TRBD1. Sequencing used peripheral blood. The sequence came from a woman aged 60 to 75 with COVID-19, enrolled during active disease. CDR3 residues: CASSQDDGGQGTDTQYF. As DNA, the CDR3 is TGTGCCAGCAGCCAAGACGATGGCGGACAGGGCACAGATACGCAGTATTTT.